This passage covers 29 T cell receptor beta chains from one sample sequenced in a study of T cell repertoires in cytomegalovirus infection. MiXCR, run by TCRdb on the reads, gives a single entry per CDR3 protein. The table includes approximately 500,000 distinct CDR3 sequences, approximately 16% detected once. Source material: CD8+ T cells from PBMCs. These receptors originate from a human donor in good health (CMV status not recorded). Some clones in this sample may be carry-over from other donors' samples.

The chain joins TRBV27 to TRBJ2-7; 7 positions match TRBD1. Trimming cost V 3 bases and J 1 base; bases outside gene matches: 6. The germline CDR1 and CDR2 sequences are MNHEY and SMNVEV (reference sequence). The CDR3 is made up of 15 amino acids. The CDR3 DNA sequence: TGTGCCAGCAGTTTTGAGGGACAGCCTTCCTACGAGCAGTACTTC. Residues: CASSFEGQPSYEQYF.

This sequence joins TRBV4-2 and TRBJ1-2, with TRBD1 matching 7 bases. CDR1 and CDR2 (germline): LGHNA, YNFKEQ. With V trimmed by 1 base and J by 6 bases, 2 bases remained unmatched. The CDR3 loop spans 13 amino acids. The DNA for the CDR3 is TGTGCCAGCAGCCAAGTAGGGGGCGATGGCTACACCTTC. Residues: CASSQVGGDGYTF.

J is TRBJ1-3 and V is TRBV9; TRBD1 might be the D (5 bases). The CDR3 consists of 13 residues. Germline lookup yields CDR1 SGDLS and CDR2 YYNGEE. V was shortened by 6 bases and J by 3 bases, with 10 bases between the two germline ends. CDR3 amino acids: CASKDSHGNTIYF. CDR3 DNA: TGTGCCAGCAAAGACAGCCATGGAAACACCATATATTTT.

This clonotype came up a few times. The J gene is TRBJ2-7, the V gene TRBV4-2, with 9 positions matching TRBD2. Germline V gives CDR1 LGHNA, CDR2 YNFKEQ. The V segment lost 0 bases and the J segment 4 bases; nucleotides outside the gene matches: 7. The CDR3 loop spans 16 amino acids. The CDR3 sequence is CASSQDQTSGLYEQYF. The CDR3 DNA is TGTGCCAGCAGCCAAGATCAAACTAGCGGGTTATACGAGCAGTACTTC.

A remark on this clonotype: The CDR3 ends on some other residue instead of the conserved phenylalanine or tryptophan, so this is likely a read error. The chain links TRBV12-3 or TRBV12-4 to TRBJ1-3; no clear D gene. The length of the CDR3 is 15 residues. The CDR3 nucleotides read TGTGCCAGCAGTTCCGAGGGTACCTCTGGCAACACCATATATTTA. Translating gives CASSSEGTSGNTIYL.

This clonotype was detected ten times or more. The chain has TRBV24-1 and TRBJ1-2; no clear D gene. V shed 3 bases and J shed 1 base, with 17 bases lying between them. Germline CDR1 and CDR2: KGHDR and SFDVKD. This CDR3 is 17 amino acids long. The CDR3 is CATSDTGATGLNYGYTF. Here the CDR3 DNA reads TGTGCCACCAGTGATACGGGAGCGACCGGTCTTAACTATGGCTACACCTTC.

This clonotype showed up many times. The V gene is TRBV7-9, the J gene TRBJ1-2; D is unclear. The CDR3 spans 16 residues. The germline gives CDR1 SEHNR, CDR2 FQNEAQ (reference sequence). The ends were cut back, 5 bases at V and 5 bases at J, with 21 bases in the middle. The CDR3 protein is CASSTGPSPPLYGYTF. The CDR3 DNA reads TGTGCCAGCAGCACTGGGCCAAGTCCTCCTCTATATGGCTACACCTTC.

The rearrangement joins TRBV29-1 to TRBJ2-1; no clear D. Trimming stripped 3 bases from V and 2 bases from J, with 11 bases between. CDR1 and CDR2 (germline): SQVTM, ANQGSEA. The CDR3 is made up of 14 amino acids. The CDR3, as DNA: TGCAGCGTTGACTCTCGCGGACCCTACAATGAGCAGTTCTTC. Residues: CSVDSRGPYNEQFF.

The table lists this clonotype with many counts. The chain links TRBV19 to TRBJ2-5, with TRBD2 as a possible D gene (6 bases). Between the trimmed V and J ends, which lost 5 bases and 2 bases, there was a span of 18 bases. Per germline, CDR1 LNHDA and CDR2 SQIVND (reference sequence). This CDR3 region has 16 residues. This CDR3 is CASSPLMAGRQETQYF. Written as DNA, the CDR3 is TGTGCCAGTAGTCCCTTGATGGCGGGGAGACAAGAGACCCAGTACTTC.

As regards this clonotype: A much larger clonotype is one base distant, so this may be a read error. DNA for the CDR3: TGCAGCGTTGGGCCTCCAGCGGGGGACTCCTACGAGCAGTACTTC. Translating gives CSVGPPAGDSYEQYF. The rearrangement uses TRBV29-1 and TRBJ2-7, with 8 bases aligning to TRBD2. V lost 4 bases to trimming and J lost 0 bases; unmatched junction nucleotides: 8. The CDR3 length is 15 residues. CDR1 and CDR2 (germline): SQVTM, ANQGSEA.

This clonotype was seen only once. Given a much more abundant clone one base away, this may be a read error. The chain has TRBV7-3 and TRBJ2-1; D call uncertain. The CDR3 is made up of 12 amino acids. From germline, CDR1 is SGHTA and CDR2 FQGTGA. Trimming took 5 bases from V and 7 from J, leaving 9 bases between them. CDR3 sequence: CASSTETNEQFF. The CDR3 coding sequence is TGTGCCAGCAGCACGGAGACGAATGAGCAGTTCTTC.

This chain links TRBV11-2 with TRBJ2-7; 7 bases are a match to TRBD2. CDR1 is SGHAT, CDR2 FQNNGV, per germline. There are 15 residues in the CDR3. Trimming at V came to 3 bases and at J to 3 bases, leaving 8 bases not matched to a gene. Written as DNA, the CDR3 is TGTGCCAGCAGCTTCGGACTAGGAGAGTACTACGAGCAGTACTTC. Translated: CASSFGLGEYYEQYF.

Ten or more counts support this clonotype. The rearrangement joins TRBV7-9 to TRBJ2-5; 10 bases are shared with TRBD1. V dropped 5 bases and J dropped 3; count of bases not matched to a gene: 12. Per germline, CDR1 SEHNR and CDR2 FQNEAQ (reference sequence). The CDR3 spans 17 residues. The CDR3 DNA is TGTGCCAGCAGCGGGACAGGGGCAAGTTCCCGGAAAGAGACCCAGTACTTC. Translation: CASSGTGASSRKETQYF.

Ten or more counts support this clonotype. This chain's CDR3 is CASRMTGLNTEAFF. CDR3 sequence (DNA): TGTGCCAGCAGGATGACAGGACTGAACACTGAAGCTTTCTTT. The V and J genes are TRBV6-1 and TRBJ1-1; possible D gene TRBD1, 6 bases. V was clipped by 6 bases and J by 0 bases, with 11 bases between them. Germline V CDR1 and CDR2: MNHNS, SASEGT. The CDR3 contains 14 residues.

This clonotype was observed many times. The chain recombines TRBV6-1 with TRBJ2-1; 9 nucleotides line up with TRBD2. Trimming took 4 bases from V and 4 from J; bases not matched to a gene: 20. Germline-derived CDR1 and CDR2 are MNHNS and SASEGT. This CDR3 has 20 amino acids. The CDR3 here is CASSGVAGVLMWGAYNEQFF. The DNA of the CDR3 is TGTGCCAGCAGTGGTGTAGCGGGAGTCCTGATGTGGGGCGCTTACAATGAGCAGTTCTTC.

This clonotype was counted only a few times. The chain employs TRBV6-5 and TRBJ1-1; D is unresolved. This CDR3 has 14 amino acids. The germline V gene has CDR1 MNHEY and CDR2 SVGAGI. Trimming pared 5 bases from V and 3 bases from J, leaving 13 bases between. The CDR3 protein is CASSPSWIYTEAFF. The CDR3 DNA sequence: TGTGCCAGCAGTCCCTCCTGGATTTACACTGAAGCTTTCTTT.

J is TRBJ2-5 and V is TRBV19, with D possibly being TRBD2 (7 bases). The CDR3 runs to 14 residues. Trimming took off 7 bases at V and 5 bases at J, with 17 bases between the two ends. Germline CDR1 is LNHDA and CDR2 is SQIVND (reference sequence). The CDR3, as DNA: TGTGCCAGTACCTCCGCCGGGGGGCCCGAGACCCAGTACTTC. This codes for CASTSAGGPETQYF.

CDR3 protein: CASSLVGRANYGYTF. The CDR3 region has the DNA TGTGCCAGCAGCTTAGTGGGCAGGGCTAACTATGGCTACACCTTC. The rearrangement uses TRBV7-6 and TRBJ1-2; TRBD1 might be the D (5 bases). Germline CDR1 and CDR2: SGHVS and FNYEAQ. The CDR3 has 15 amino acids. Between the trimmed V and J ends, which lost 1 base and 0 bases, there was a span of 9 bases.

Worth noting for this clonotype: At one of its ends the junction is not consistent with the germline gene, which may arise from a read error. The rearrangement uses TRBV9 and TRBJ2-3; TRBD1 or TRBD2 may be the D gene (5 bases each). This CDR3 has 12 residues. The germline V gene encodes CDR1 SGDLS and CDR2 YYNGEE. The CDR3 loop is CASSPTGRQLLF. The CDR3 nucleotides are TGTGCCAGCAGCCCTACGGGGAGACAGTTACTTTTT.

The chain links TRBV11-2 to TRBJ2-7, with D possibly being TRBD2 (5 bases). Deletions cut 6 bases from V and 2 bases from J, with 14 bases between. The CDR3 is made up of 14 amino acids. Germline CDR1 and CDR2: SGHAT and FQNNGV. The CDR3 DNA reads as TGTGCCAGCAGTTTCCGAGAGGGCACCTACGAGCAGTACTTC. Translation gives CASSFREGTYEQYF.

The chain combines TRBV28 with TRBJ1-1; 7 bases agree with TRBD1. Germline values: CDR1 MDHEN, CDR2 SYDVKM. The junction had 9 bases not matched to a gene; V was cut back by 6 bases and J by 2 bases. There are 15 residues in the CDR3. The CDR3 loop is CASRYTGAYNTEAFF. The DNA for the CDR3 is TGTGCCAGCAGGTATACAGGGGCCTATAACACTGAAGCTTTCTTT.

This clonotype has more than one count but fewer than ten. CDR3 loop: CSVPRGAPYNEQFF. The CDR3 DNA follows: TGCAGCGTACCCCGGGGGGCCCCCTACAATGAGCAGTTCTTC. The chain employs TRBV29-1 and TRBJ2-1; the D gene is possibly TRBD2 (7 bases). V lost 6 bases, J lost 2 bases, and 14 bases lay in between. Germline V lookup: CDR1 SQVTM, CDR2 ANQGSEA. The CDR3 loop spans 14 amino acids.

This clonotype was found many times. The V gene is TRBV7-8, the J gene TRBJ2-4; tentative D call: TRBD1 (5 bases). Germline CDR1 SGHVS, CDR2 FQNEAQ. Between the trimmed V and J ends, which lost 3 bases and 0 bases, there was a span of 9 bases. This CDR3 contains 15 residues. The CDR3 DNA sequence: TGTGCCAGCAGCTTTGACAGTCTAGCCAAAAACATTCAGTACTTC. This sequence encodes CASSFDSLAKNIQYF.

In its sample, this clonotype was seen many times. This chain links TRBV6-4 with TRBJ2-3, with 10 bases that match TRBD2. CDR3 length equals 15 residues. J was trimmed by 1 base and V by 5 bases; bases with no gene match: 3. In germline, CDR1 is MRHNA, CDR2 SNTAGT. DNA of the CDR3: TGTGCCAGCAGTCCAACTAGCGGGGGCACAGATACGCAGTATTTT. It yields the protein CASSPTSGGTDTQYF.

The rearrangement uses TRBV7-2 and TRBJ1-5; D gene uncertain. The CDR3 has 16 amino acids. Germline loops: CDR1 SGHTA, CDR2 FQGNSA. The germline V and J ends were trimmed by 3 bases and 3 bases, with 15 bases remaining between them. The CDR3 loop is CASSFVFGVINQPQHF. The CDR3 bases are TGTGCCAGCAGCTTCGTGTTTGGGGTTATCAATCAGCCCCAGCATTTT.

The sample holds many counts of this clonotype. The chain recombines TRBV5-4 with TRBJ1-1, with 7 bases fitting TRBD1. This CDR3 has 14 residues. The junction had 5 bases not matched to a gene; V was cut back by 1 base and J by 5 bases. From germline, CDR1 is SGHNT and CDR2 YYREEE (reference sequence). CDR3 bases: TGTGCCAGCAGCTTGTACTACAGGGGAACTGAAGCTTTCTTT. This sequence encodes CASSLYYRGTEAFF.

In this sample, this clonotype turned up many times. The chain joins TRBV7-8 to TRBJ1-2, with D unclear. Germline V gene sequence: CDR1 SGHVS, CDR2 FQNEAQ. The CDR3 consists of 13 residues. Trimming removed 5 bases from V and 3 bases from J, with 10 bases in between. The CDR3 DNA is TGTGCCAGCAGCCGGGGTGGGGACTATGGCTACACCTTC. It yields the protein CASSRGGDYGYTF.

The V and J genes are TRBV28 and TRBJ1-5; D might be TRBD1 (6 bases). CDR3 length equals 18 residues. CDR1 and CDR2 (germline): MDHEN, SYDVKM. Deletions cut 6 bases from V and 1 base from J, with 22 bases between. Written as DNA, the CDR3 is TGTGCCAGCAGCACTTCGTTTTTCGGGGGCGGGAGCAATCAGCCCCAGCATTTT. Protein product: CASSTSFFGGGSNQPQHF.

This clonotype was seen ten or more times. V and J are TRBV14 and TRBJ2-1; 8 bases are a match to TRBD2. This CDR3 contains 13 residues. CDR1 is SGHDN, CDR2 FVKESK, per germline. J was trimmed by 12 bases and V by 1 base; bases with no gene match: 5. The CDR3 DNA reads TGTGCCAGCAGCCAAGTAGAGCGGGGGCCGCAGTTCTTC. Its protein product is CASSQVERGPQFF.